The present TCR beta chain was sequenced within a study of blood T cell repertoires in COVID-19. Overall study context: Acute and convalescent COVID-19 specimens originated in the United States, Italy and Spain. Sources were T cells, B-cell-depleted T cells, or PBMCs; the material itself was cDNA or gDNA.

The junction had 8 bases not matched to a gene; V was cut back by 6 bases and J by 9 bases. The CDR3 totals 15 residues. The germline gives CDR1 MNHEY, CDR2 SMNVEV (reference sequence). Authors' methods: Amplification of reference gene primers provided the estimated nucleated cell counts. The assay was immunoSEQ multiplex PCR, and TCRdb's table has in-frame clones only and misses some. V, J and clone size are taken as reported in that table, and D and trimming were inferred from the DNA itself. The repertoire holds roughly 130,000 clones, with approximately 80% as singletons. Sequencing was carried out using peripheral blood. This TCR came from a man in his forties or fifties with acute or convalescent COVID-19. This chain links TRBV27 with TRBJ1-6; 10 bases fit TRBD1. CDR3 loop: CASRGGQGLFSPLHF. The CDR3 nucleotides read TGTGCCAGCAGGGGGGGACAGGGGCTTTTTTCACCCCTCCACTTT.